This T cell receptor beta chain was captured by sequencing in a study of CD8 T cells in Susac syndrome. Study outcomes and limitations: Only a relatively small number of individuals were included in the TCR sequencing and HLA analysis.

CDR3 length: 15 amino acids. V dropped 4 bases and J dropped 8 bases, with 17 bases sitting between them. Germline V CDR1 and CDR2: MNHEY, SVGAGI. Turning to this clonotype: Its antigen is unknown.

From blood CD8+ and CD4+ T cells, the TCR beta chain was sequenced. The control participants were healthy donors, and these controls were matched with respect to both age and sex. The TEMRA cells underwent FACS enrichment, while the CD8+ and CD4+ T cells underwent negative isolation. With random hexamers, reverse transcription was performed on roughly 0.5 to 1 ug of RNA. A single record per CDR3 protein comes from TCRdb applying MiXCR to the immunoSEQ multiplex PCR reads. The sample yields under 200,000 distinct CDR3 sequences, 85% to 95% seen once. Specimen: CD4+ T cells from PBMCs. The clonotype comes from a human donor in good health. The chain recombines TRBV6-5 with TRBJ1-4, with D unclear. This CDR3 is CASSSEGVEKEKLFF. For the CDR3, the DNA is TGTGCCAGCAGTTCTGAGGGCGTCGAGAAAGAAAAACTGTTTTTT.